The present TCR beta chain was sequenced within a study of shared clonotypes between healthy human individuals. Whole-study findings and limits: A reduction in generation probabilities was seen for non-shared clonotypes relative to those shared by all four donors. Several donors shared around 5.1% of their naive CD4 clonotypes. Sampling covered nothing but blood. Tissue TCR repertoires likely differ from those found in blood.

Naive CD8 isolation took CD45RO-negative cells positively selected for CCR7 and excluded terminally differentiated effector memory CD45RA+ cells. Execution of the assay was at deep level. Sequencing used immunoSEQ multiplex PCR; TCRdb keeps in-frame clones, though not all of them. The table lists under 1 million clones, 90% to 97% of them singletons. With regard to this clone: Its target is unknown.

The CDR3 consists of 15 residues. CDR1 is SGHDT and CDR2 is YYEEEE in the germline V gene. The V gene lost 0 bases and the J gene lost 4 bases, with 11 bases spanning the gap. Sequenced input: naive CD8+ T cells sorted from blood. This sequence joins TRBV5-6 and TRBJ2-1; D is perhaps TRBD1 (5 bases). The clonotype originates from a man in his thirties or forties in good health. CDR3 loop: CASSLEGFRYNEQFF. The CDR3 DNA follows: TGTGCCAGCAGCTTGGAGGGGTTCAGGTACAATGAGCAGTTCTTC.